This entry lists 14 T cell receptor beta chains sequenced from one sample in a study of chemoradiotherapy in HPV16-positive cancers. TCRdb's table, derived via immunoSEQ multiplex PCR, lists solely in-frame clones and lacks some. The sample shows 8,000 to 9,500 clones, 70% of them seen only once. Specimen: tumor tissue, collected from a patient who underwent chemoradiotherapy. The receptors were gathered from a human donor with HPV-associated anogenital cancer.

V usage is TRBV6-1 and J usage is TRBJ2-7; a possible D gene is TRBD1 (6 bases). The CDR3 spans 12 residues. V was trimmed by 7 bases and J by 5 bases, leaving 12 bases between them. The germline V gene encodes CDR1 MNHNS and CDR2 SASEGT. CDR3 loop: CASTLNRDEQYF. The CDR3 region has the DNA TGTGCCAGCACCCTGAACAGGGACGAGCAGTACTTC.

CDR3 nucleotide sequence: TGTGCCAGCAGCTTGAGGGTCATAGCGGGGAGCGACGAGCAGTACTTC. Translating it yields CASSLRVIAGSDEQYF. The V gene is TRBV11-2, the J gene TRBJ2-7, with 8 bases fitting TRBD2. The germline V gene encodes CDR1 SGHAT and CDR2 FQNNGV. The CDR3 loop spans 16 amino acids. The J segment lost 5 bases and the V segment lost 3 bases, leaving 12 bases of the junction unmatched.

The rearrangement joins TRBV10-3 to TRBJ2-1; TRBD2 matches 16 bases. The V gene end was trimmed by 3 bases and the J gene end by 5 bases; junction bases not matched to a gene: 7. The CDR3 sequence is 18 residues long. Per germline, CDR1 ENHRY and CDR2 SYGVKD. The CDR3: CAISDPGLAGGRDNEQFF. The CDR3, as DNA: TGTGCCATCAGTGACCCGGGACTAGCGGGAGGGAGGGACAATGAGCAGTTCTTC.

This clone has more than one count but fewer than ten. In nucleotides, the CDR3 is TGTGCCAGCAGCTTGGTAACAGGGACCTACGAGCAGTACTTC. It encodes CASSLVTGTYEQYF. This chain uses TRBV5-5 with TRBJ2-7, with D possibly TRBD1 on 6 matching bases. V shed 0 bases and J shed 2 bases, with 9 bases lying between them. Germline V lookup: CDR1 SGHKS, CDR2 YYEKEE (reference sequence). The CDR3 is 14 residues long.

J is TRBJ1-6 and V is TRBV7-8; D remains unclear. Trimming took 4 bases from V and 7 from J, leaving 8 bases between them. The CDR3 totals 13 residues. Germline V gene lookup returns CDR1 SGHVS and CDR2 FQNEAQ. CDR3 DNA sequence: TGTGCCAGCAGCTGGGCGGGGAATTCACCCCTCCACTTT. Residues: CASSWAGNSPLHF.

The rearrangement uses TRBV5-6 and TRBJ2-7; D unresolved. V was clipped by 3 bases and J by 6 bases, with 13 bases between them. CDR1 is SGHDT, CDR2 YYEEEE, per germline. CDR3 size: 13 residues. The CDR3 nucleotides read TGTGCCAGCAGCTCCTCCTTTGGTGGCGAGCAGTACTTC. Protein: CASSSSFGGEQYF.

The J gene is TRBJ2-3, the V gene TRBV5-1, with D unresolved. The CDR3 totals 12 residues. CDR1 is SGHRS, CDR2 YFSETQ, per germline. V gave up 2 bases and J gave up 1 base, with 2 bases separating them. CDR3 loop: CASSFRTDTQYF. DNA for the CDR3: TGCGCCAGCAGCTTCCGCACAGATACGCAGTATTTT.

The chain joins TRBV7-3 to TRBJ1-2, with D tentatively TRBD1 (6 bases). V dropped 8 bases and J dropped 3 bases, with 16 bases sitting between them. CDR1 and CDR2 (germline): SGHTA, FQGTGA. CDR3 length: 14 amino acids. The CDR3, as DNA: TGTGCCAGCCAAAGACCAGGGGAGGACTATGGCTACACCTTC. Translating gives CASQRPGEDYGYTF.

The V and J genes are TRBV4-2 and TRBJ2-5; D gene unclear. The better agreement between TRBJ2-7 and the DNA end casts doubt on the J call. The CDR3 has 15 residues. Germline V gene sequence: CDR1 LGHNA, CDR2 YNFKEQ. CDR3 in DNA: TGTGCCAGCAGCCAAGAACGCGGAAACTCCTACGAGCAGTACTTC. The encoded protein is CASSQERGNSYEQYF.

V and J are TRBV9 and TRBJ2-3, with TRBD2 identical over 8 bases. CDR1 SGDLS and CDR2 YYNGEE come from the germline V gene. The CDR3 runs to 19 residues. With V trimmed by 0 bases and J by 4 bases, 16 bases remained unmatched. The CDR3 DNA is TGTGCCAGCAGCGTAGCCGCGGGGGGCAGGGCTCATATATCAGATACGCAGTATTTT. This encodes CASSVAAGGRAHISDTQYF.

This clone turned up a few times. This specimen includes other DNA sequences encoding the same CDR3. The J gene is TRBJ2-5, the V gene TRBV9; 8 bases agree with TRBD2. There are 14 residues in the CDR3. J lost 1 base, V lost 2 bases, and 1 base had no gene match. CDR1 is SGDLS and CDR2 is YYNGEE in the germline V gene. The CDR3 DNA sequence: TGTGCCAGCAGCGTTACTAGCGGCCAAGAGACCCAGTACTTC. Protein product: CASSVTSGQETQYF.

This clone was seen a few times. The chain is built from TRBV19 and TRBJ1-3, with TRBD1 identical over 7 bases. CDR3 length: 16 residues. CDR1 is LNHDA, CDR2 SQIVND, per germline (reference sequence). Germline trimming cut 7 bases from V and 3 bases from J; bases unmatched to any gene: 12. CDR3 in amino acids: CASTPRAGGLGNTIYF. The DNA of the CDR3 is TGTGCCAGTACCCCAAGAGCAGGGGGACTTGGAAACACCATATATTTT.

This clone is medium-sized in the sample. This same CDR3 is encoded by further DNA sequences in the sample. This CDR3 is CASSLTGQGGSYEQYF. CDR3 nucleotide sequence: TGTGCCAGCAGTTTAACTGGACAGGGGGGCTCCTACGAGCAGTACTTC. This chain connects TRBV11-2 to TRBJ2-7; the match to TRBD1 covers 10 bases. Looked up from germline, CDR1 is SGHAT and CDR2 is FQNNGV. The CDR3 covers 16 residues. The trim removed 6 bases at V and 0 bases at J, leaving 8 bases unmatched.

This clone was detected a few times. The rearrangement joins TRBV6-6 to TRBJ2-2; the match to TRBD2 covers 8 bases. The CDR3 sequence is 15 residues long. The V segment lost 2 bases and the J segment 5 bases; nucleotides outside the gene matches: 4. Germline CDR1 MNHNY, CDR2 SVGAGI (reference sequence). As DNA, the CDR3 is TGTGCCAGCAGTTACCCGGGGGGGATGACCGGGGAGCTGTTTTTT. Amino acid sequence: CASSYPGGMTGELFF.